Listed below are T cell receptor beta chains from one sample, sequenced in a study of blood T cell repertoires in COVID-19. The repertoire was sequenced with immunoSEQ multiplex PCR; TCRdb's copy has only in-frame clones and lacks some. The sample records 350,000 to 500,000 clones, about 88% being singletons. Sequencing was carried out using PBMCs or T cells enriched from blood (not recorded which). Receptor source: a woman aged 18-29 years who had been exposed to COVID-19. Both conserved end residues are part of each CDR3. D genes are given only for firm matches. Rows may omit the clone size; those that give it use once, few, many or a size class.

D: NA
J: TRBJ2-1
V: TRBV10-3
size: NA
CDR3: CAISRSGTIEDNEQFF
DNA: TGTGCCATCAGCCGTTCCGGGACAATCGAAGACAATGAGCAGTTCTTC

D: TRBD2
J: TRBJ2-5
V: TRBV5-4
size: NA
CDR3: CASSSGLAGQETQYF
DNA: TGTGCCAGCAGCTCGGGACTAGCGGGACAAGAGACCCAGTACTTC

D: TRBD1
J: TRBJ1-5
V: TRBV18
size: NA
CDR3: CASSPGQGPPPQHF
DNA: TGTGCCAGCTCCCCGGGACAGGGCCCTCCGCCCCAGCATTTT

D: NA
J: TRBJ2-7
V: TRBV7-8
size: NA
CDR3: CASSLAPGGNGFEQYF
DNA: TGTGCCAGCAGCTTAGCGCCGGGCGGGAACGGGTTCGAGCAGTACTTC

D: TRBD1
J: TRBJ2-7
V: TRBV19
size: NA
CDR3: CASSISGTGIYEQYF
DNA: TGTGCCAGTAGTATCTCCGGGACAGGCATCTACGAGCAGTACTTC

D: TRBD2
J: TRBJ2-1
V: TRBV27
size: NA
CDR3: CASRAPETSGRTYNEQFF
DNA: TGTGCCAGCAGAGCCCCCGAGACTAGCGGGAGAACCTACAATGAGCAGTTCTTC

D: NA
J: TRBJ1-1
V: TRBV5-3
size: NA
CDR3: CARSLNFRGENTEAFF
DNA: TGTGCCAGAAGCTTGAATTTTAGAGGAGAAAACACTGAAGCTTTCTTT

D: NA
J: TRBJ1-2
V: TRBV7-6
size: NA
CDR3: CASSPMTLDSIYGYTF
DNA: TGTGCCAGCAGCCCTATGACTCTGGACAGCATCTATGGCTACACCTTC

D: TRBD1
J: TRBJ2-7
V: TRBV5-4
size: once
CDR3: CASSGRDRAPGEQYF
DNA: TGTGCCAGCAGCGGACGGGACAGGGCCCCTGGAGAGCAGTACTTC

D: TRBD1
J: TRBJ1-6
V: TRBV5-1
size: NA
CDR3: CASSLEGQINSLLHF
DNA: TGCGCCAGCAGCTTGGAGGGACAGATTAATTCACTCCTCCACTTT

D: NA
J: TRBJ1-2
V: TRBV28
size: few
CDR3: CASRHPADYGYTF
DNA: TGTGCCAGCAGACACCCCGCGGACTATGGCTACACCTTC

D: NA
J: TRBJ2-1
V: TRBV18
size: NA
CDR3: CASSPKRQLTYNEQFF
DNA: TGTGCCAGCTCACCAAAGCGCCAATTAACCTACAATGAGCAGTTCTTC

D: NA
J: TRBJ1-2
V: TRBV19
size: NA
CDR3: CASVNTDSNYGYTF
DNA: TGTGCCAGCGTGAACACCGACTCTAACTATGGCTACACCTTC

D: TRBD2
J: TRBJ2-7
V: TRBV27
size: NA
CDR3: CASSFGNLAGSEQYF
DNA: TGTGCCAGCAGTTTCGGAAACCTAGCGGGGTCGGAGCAGTACTTC

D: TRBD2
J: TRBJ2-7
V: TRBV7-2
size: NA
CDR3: CASIASGGAAYEQYF
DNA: TGTGCCAGCATAGCTAGCGGGGGGGCTGCCTACGAGCAGTACTTC

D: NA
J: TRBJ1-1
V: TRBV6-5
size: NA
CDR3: CASTSPGEAFF
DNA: TGTGCCAGCACCTCCCCCGGTGAAGCTTTCTTT

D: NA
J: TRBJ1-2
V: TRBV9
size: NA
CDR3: CASSVDGGGFSYGYTF
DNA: TGTGCCAGCAGCGTAGATGGCGGGGGGTTTTCATATGGCTACACCTTC

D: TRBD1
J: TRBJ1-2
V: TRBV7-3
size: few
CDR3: CASSSGQGYGYTF
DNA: TGTGCCAGCAGCTCGGGACAGGGCTATGGCTACACCTTC

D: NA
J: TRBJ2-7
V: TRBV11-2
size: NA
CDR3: CASSLVVLGSVISYEQYF
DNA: TGTGCCAGCAGCTTAGTTGTGTTGGGTAGCGTGATCTCCTACGAGCAGTACTTC

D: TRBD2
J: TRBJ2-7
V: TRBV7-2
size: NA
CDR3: CASSLVGSGILGDEQYF
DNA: TGTGCCAGCAGCTTAGTGGGTAGCGGGATACTCGGGGACGAGCAGTACTTC

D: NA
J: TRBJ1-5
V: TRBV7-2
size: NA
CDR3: CASSFGGGQPQHF
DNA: TGTGCCAGCAGCTTTGGGGGAGGGCAGCCCCAGCATTTT

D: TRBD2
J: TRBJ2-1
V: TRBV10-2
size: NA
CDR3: CASSEPSGYNEQFF
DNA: TGCGCCAGCAGTGAGCCTAGCGGGTACAATGAGCAGTTCTTC

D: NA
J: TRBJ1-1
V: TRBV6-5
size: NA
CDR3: CASSQQGYTEAFF
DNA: TGTGCCAGCAGCCAACAGGGATACACTGAAGCTTTCTTT

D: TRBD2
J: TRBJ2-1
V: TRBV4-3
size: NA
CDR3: CASSPREDNEQFF
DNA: TGCGCCAGCAGCCCCCGGGAGGACAATGAGCAGTTCTTC

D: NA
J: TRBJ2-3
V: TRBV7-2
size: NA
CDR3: CASSLTNTDTQYF
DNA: TGTGCCAGCAGTCTCACTAATACGGATACGCAGTATTTT

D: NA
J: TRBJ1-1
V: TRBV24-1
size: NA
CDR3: CATSDSSWGGGTEAFF
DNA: TGTGCCACCAGTGATTCGTCGTGGGGAGGAGGCACTGAAGCTTTCTTT

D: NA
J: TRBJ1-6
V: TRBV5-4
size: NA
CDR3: CASSLTVSSYNSPLHF
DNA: TGTGCCAGCAGCTTGACAGTCAGCTCCTATAATTCACCCCTCCACTTT

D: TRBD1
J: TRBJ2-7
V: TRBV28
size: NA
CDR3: CASSFTGGGDEQYF
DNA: TGTGCCAGCAGTTTCACAGGGGGCGGAGACGAGCAGTACTTC

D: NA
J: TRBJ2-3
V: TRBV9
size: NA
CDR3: CASSVARPGTTDTQYF
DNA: TGTGCCAGCAGCGTAGCCCGCCCTGGCACCACAGATACGCAGTATTTT

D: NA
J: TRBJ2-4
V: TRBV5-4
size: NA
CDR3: CASSLVGAAKNIQYF
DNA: TGTGCCAGCAGCTTGGTAGGGGCGGCCAAAAACATTCAGTACTTC

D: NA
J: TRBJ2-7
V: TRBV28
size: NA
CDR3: CASSLPVESRSEQYF
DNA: TGTGCCAGCAGCCTGCCAGTAGAGTCCCGGAGCGAGCAGTACTTC

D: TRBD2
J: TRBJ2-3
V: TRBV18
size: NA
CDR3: CASSPLGLAGGTDTQYF
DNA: TGTGCCAGCTCACCACTTGGTCTAGCGGGCGGCACAGATACGCAGTATTTT

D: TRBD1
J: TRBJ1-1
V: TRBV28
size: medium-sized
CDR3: CASRLTGGSEAFF
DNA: TGTGCCAGCAGGCTCACAGGGGGTAGTGAAGCTTTCTTT

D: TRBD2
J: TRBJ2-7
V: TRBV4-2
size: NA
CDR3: CASSPRAGGSYEQYF
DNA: TGTGCCAGCAGCCCAAGGGCGGGAGGCTCCTACGAGCAGTACTTC

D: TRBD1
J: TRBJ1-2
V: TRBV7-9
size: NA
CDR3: CASSTPGQHGYTF
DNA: TGTGCCAGCAGCACGCCGGGACAGCACGGCTACACCTTC

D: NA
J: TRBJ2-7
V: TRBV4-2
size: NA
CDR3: CASSQDRARPYEQYF
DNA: TGTGCCAGCAGCCAAGACAGAGCGAGACCCTACGAGCAGTACTTC

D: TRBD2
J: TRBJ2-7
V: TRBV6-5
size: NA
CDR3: CASSYSASGSYEQYF
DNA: TGTGCCAGCAGTTACTCTGCTAGCGGATCCTACGAGCAGTACTTC

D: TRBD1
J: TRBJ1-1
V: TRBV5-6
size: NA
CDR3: CASSPWTGPNTEAFF
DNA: TGTGCCAGCAGCCCCTGGACAGGGCCGAACACTGAAGCTTTCTTT

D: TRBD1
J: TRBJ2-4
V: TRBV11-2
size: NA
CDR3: CASSAGQGYYIQYF
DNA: TGTGCCAGCAGCGCAGGACAGGGGTATTACATTCAGTACTTC

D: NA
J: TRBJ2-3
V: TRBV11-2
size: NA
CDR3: CASSLARDTQYF
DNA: TGTGCCAGCAGCTTGGCTCGAGATACGCAGTATTTT

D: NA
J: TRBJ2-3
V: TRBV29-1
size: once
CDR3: CSVQLTGDTQYF
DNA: TGCAGCGTACAGCTAACCGGAGATACGCAGTATTTT

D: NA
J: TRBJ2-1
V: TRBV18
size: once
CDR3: CASSPPAGTERYNEQFF
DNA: TGTGCCAGCTCACCACCTGCCGGGACTGAGCGCTACAATGAGCAGTTCTTC

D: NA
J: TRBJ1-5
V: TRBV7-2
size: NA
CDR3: CASSLGQGHQPQHF
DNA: TGTGCCAGCAGCTTAGGGCAGGGGCATCAGCCCCAGCATTTT

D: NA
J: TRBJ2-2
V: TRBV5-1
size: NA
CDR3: CASSYYRETGELFF
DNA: TGCGCCAGCAGCTACTACAGGGAAACCGGGGAGCTGTTTTTT

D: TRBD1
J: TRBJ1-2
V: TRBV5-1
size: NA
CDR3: CASSQEQGNYGYTF
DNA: TGCGCCAGCAGCCAGGAACAGGGGAACTATGGCTACACCTTC

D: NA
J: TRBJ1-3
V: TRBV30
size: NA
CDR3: CAWSFFSGIYF
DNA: TGTGCCTGGAGTTTCTTCTCCGGCATATATTTT

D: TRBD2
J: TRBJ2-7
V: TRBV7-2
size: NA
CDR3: CASSLVRGVDEQYF
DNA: TGTGCCAGCAGCTTAGTTCGGGGGGTGGACGAGCAGTACTTC

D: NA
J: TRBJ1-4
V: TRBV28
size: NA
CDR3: CASSLRDSEKLFF
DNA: TGTGCCAGCAGTCTCCGGGACTCTGAAAAACTGTTTTTT

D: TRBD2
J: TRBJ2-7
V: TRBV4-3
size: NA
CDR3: CASSQGLGGDEQYF
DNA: TGCGCCAGCAGCCAGGGACTAGGAGGCGACGAGCAGTACTTC

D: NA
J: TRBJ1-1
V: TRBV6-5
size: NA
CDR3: CASSVALTMSAEAFF
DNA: TGTGCCAGCAGCGTGGCTCTTACGATGAGCGCTGAAGCTTTCTTT

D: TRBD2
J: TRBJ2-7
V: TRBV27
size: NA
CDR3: CASSFSGLHYEQYF
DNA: TGTGCCAGCAGTTTTTCGGGACTACACTACGAGCAGTACTTC

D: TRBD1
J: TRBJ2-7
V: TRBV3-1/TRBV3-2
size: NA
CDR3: CASSWTGDEQYF
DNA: TGTGCCAGCAGCTGGACAGGGGACGAGCAGTACTTC

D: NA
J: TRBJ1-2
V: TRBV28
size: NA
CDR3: CASSLWQGNYGYTF
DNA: TGTGCCAGCAGTTTATGGCAGGGGAACTATGGCTACACCTTC

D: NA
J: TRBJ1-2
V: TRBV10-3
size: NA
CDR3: CAISDGRDGYTF
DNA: TGTGCCATCAGTGACGGTCGGGATGGCTACACCTTC

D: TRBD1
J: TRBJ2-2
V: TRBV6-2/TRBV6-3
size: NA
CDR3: CASSYRGPGELFF
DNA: TGTGCCAGCAGTTACAGGGGGCCCGGGGAGCTGTTTTTT

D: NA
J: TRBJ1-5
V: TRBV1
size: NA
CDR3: CTSSQDRTRGIQPQHF
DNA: TGCACCAGCAGCCAAGATAGGACAAGGGGGATCCAGCCCCAGCATTTT

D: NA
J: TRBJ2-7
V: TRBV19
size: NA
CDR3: CASSILANRVYEQYF
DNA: TGTGCCAGTAGTATCTTGGCGAATCGGGTCTACGAGCAGTACTTC